Below are 22 T cell receptor beta chains sequenced from a single sample in a study of beta chain features in type 1 diabetes. Study-wide findings and caveats: Shortening that was moderate but significant affected the TCRB CDR3s of Type 1 diabetes patients in all four CD4+ subsets.

What these receptors recognize is not known. The authors reverse transcribed all of the isolated RNA, so sequencing captured expressed TCRB transcripts. The assay was immunoSEQ multiplex PCR, and TCRdb's table has in-frame clones only and misses some. Here the sample spans 150,000 to 200,000 clones, around 63% being singletons. Material for sequencing was naive CD4+ T cells from blood. The receptors originated from a man younger than 45 with type 1 diabetes.

The chain recombines TRBV4-3 with TRBJ2-7; a weak D match, TRBD1 (5 bases). Germline V CDR1 and CDR2: LGHNA, YSLEER. The CDR3 extends over 15 amino acids. V lost 4 bases and J lost 1, with 14 bases in between. The CDR3 spells CASSLQEQESYEQYF. In DNA form, the CDR3 reads TGCGCCAGCAGCCTCCAGGAACAGGAATCCTACGAGCAGTACTTC.

The chain carries TRBV30 and TRBJ2-5; unclear D gene. Between the trimmed V and J ends, which lost 4 bases and 1 base, there was a span of 13 bases. This CDR3 has 14 amino acids. Germline-derived CDR1 and CDR2 are GTSNPN and SVGIG (reference sequence). The CDR3 loop is CAWNSGSVQETQYF. CDR3 nucleotides: TGTGCCTGGAATTCTGGGTCGGTCCAAGAGACCCAGTACTTC.

CDR3 region: CSADRTVNTEAFF. CDR3 in DNA: TGCAGCGCCGATCGGACAGTGAACACTGAAGCTTTCTTT. The chain employs TRBV29-1 and TRBJ1-1, with D tentatively TRBD1 (6 bases). Germline assignment: CDR1 SQVTM and CDR2 ANQGSEA. The V end was cut by 7 bases, the J end by 0 bases, with 12 bases between. This CDR3 is 13 amino acids long.

This chain links TRBV10-3 with TRBJ2-7; D uncertain. Germline assignment: CDR1 ENHRY and CDR2 SYGVKD. CDR3 length equals 9 residues. CDR3 amino acids: CVPDDEQYF. The CDR3 DNA reads as TGTGTACCTGACGACGAGCAGTACTTC.

This clone was picked up a small number of times. The chain employs TRBV18 and TRBJ2-4; D unresolved. Germline-derived CDR1 and CDR2 are KGHSH and LQKENI. The CDR3 has 15 amino acids. V lost 3 bases to trimming and J lost 4 bases, with 13 bases between them. The CDR3 loop is CASSPLGYLKNIQYF. The CDR3 DNA is TGTGCCAGCTCACCTCTCGGTTATCTTAAAAACATTCAGTACTTC.

V gene TRBV30 combines with J gene TRBJ1-1; D not resolved. Trimming cost V 2 bases and J 3 bases, with 7 bases left between them. Germline-derived CDR1 and CDR2 are GTSNPN and SVGIG (reference sequence). This CDR3 is built from 12 residues. CDR3 region: CAWSSVYTEAFF. The DNA of the CDR3 is TGTGCCTGGAGTTCAGTTTACACTGAAGCTTTCTTT.

The chain is built from TRBV29-1 and TRBJ1-1, with TRBD1 identical over 9 bases. This CDR3 region has 14 residues. Germline CDR1 and CDR2: SQVTM and ANQGSEA. CDR3: CSALKQGADTEAFF. For the CDR3, the DNA is TGCAGTGCTTTAAAACAGGGGGCCGACACTGAAGCTTTCTTT.

This chain joins TRBV28 and TRBJ2-5; 9 nucleotides match TRBD1. The CDR3 runs to 14 residues. V lost 2 bases to trimming and J lost 5 bases; unmatched junction nucleotides: 3. Germline lookup yields CDR1 MDHEN and CDR2 SYDVKM. CDR3 sequence (DNA): TGTGCCAGCAGTTTAGGACAGGGGCTGGAGACCCAGTACTTC. Its protein product is CASSLGQGLETQYF. The full variable domain, with the rest looked up from reference TRBV28 and TRBJ2-5, is DVKVTQSSRYLVKRTGEKVFLECVQDMDHENMFWYRQDPGLGLRLIYFSYDVKMKEKGDIPEGYSVSREKKERFSLILESASTNQTSMYLCASSLGQGLETQYFGPGTRLLVL.

The chain's CDR3 is CASSQGGLETQYF. DNA of the CDR3: TGCGCCAGCAGCCAAGGAGGTCTAGAGACCCAGTACTTC. The rearrangement joins TRBV4-3 to TRBJ2-5; D unclear. This CDR3 region has 13 residues. Germline CDR1 LGHNA, CDR2 YSLEER. V lost 1 base and J 4 bases, leaving 7 bases between the germline ends.

The rearrangement links TRBV7-9 to TRBJ2-3, with D possibly matching TRBD2 (6 bases). Trimming shortened V by 2 bases and J by 4 bases, and 13 bases separated the two germline ends. Per germline, CDR1 SEHNR and CDR2 FQNEAQ (reference sequence). The CDR3 extends over 15 amino acids. CDR3 coding DNA: TGTGCCAGCAGCTTACGCGGGGATACGGCAGATACGCAGTATTTT. Translated: CASSLRGDTADTQYF.

This clone was recorded at least ten times. Other DNA sequences of this sample code for an identical CDR3. This chain connects TRBV7-2 to TRBJ2-3; D is unclear. V was shortened by 1 base and J by 2 bases, with 4 bases between the two germline ends. Germline V gene lookup returns CDR1 SGHTA and CDR2 FQGNSA. There are 13 residues in the CDR3. The DNA of the CDR3 is TGTGCCAGCAGCTTAGGCCCCACAGATACGCAGTATTTT. Residues: CASSLGPTDTQYF. The full variable domain, completed using reference TRBV7-2 and TRBJ2-3, is GAGVSQSPSNKVTEKGKDVELRCDPISGHTALYWYRQSLGQGLEFLIYFQGNSAPDKSGLPSDRFSAERTGGSVSTLTIQRTQQEDSAVYLCASSLGPTDTQYFGPGTRLTVL.

The V and J genes are TRBV9 and TRBJ2-7; D may match TRBD1 or TRBD2 (5 bases each). Deletions cut 1 base from V and 0 bases from J, with 11 bases between. The CDR3 totals 15 residues. Germline-derived CDR1 and CDR2 are SGDLS and YYNGEE. DNA of the CDR3: TGTGCCAGCAGCGTATTGGGAGACAGCTCCTACGAGCAGTACTTC. Its protein is CASSVLGDSSYEQYF.

CDR3 sequence: CTIGAGGGYTF. CDR3 bases: TGCACAATTGGGGCGGGAGGCGGCTACACCTTC. The chain employs TRBV29-1 and TRBJ1-2, with D possibly being TRBD1 (5 bases). Germline lookup yields CDR1 SQVTM and CDR2 ANQGSEA. The CDR3 consists of 11 residues.

V and J are TRBV7-2 and TRBJ2-3, with D unclear. Looked up from germline, CDR1 is SGHTA and CDR2 is FQGNSA. This CDR3 has 15 residues. Deletions cut 0 bases from V and 0 bases from J, with 7 bases between. Written as DNA, the CDR3 is TGTGCCAGCAGCTTAGCCGGGCGGAGCACAGATACGCAGTATTTT. Translated, it gives CASSLAGRSTDTQYF.

Concerning this clone: The same CDR3 arises from other DNA sequences in this sample as well. This sequence joins TRBV29-1 and TRBJ2-7; D may be TRBD2 (5 bases). CDR1 is SQVTM and CDR2 is ANQGSEA in the germline V gene. There are 10 residues in the CDR3. Trimming removed 4 bases at V and 4 bases at J, with 5 bases between. The CDR3 coding sequence is TGCAGCGTTGGAGGGTACGAGCAGTACTTC. It encodes CSVGGYEQYF.

The table lists this clone with a few counts. V is TRBV4-3 and J is TRBJ2-6; D is undetermined. CDR3 length: 13 amino acids. CDR1 LGHNA and CDR2 YSLEER come from the germline V gene. Trimming took 5 bases from V and 0 from J, leaving 2 bases between them. The CDR3 coding sequence is TGCGCCAGCAGCTCCTCTGGGGCCAACGTCCTGACTTTC. Encoded protein: CASSSSGANVLTF.

This clone was picked up one time. The sample has other DNA sequences that encode this CDR3 too. The chain recombines TRBV15 with TRBJ2-5, with D unclear. Per germline, CDR1 LNHNV and CDR2 YYDKDF (reference sequence). CDR3 length equals 14 residues. Trimming pared 0 bases from V and 1 base from J, leaving 6 bases between. The CDR3 region is CATSRDPGQETQYF. The CDR3 bases are TGTGCCACCAGCAGAGATCCCGGCCAAGAGACCCAGTACTTC.

The chain uses TRBV30 and TRBJ1-5, with 8 bases fitting TRBD1. Germline trimming cut 5 bases from V and 0 bases from J; bases unmatched to any gene: 6. Germline CDR1 and CDR2: GTSNPN and SVGIG (reference sequence). The CDR3 spans 15 residues. Here the CDR3 DNA reads TGTGCCTGGGATACAGGGGGTTATAGCAATCAGCCCCAGCATTTT. Protein: CAWDTGGYSNQPQHF.

This clone was detected a few times. CDR3 sequence reads: CASSQEANRVYSPLHF. The CDR3 DNA reads TGTGCCAGCAGCCAGGAGGCTAACAGGGTGTACTCACCCCTCCACTTT. The V and J genes are TRBV2 and TRBJ1-6; D might be TRBD1 (6 bases). The germline CDR1 and CDR2 sequences are SNHLY and FYNNEI. V shed 6 bases and J shed 10 bases, with 22 bases lying between them. CDR3 size: 16 residues.

The rearrangement joins TRBV4-1 to TRBJ2-1, with TRBD2 matching 7 bases. This CDR3 spans 16 amino acids. Trimming removed 1 base from V and 7 bases from J; junction bases left unmatched: 10. The germline gives CDR1 MGHRA, CDR2 YSYEKL. The CDR3 spells CASSQGAGPTGNEQFF. The CDR3, as DNA: TGCGCCAGCAGCCAAGGAGCGGGGCCCACCGGGAATGAGCAGTTCTTC.

This clone appeared a few times. The chain couples TRBV18 to TRBJ1-3; no reliable D call. The germline V gene encodes CDR1 KGHSH and CDR2 LQKENI. Trimming shortened V by 3 bases and J by 2 bases, and 14 bases separated the two germline ends. The CDR3 has 16 residues. The chain's CDR3 is CASSPLDREAGNTIYF. The CDR3 bases are TGTGCCAGCTCACCCTTGGACCGGGAAGCTGGAAACACCATATATTTT.

This clone was counted a few times. The sample carries other DNA sequences with the same CDR3. The rearrangement uses TRBV5-1 and TRBJ2-1, with unresolved D. The V and J ends lost 2 bases and 4 bases respectively, with 1 base between them. Per the germline V gene, CDR1 is SGHRS and CDR2 is YFSETQ. This CDR3 contains 11 residues. CDR3 DNA: TGCGCCAGCAGCTTATACAATGAGCAGTTCTTC. It is translated as CASSLYNEQFF.